The present T cell receptor (beta chain) was sequenced within a study of brain T cells in children with intractable seizures. Study-wide points: Only CDR3 sequence similarity suggested viral specificity, without known HCMV serostatus.

Only cases whose brain tissue showed the highest T cell transcript signatures were sequenced. Before surgery, patients took at least one anti-epileptic drug. Comment on this clone: The antigen is not known.

The CDR3 runs 14 residues. Trimming removed 8 bases at V and 3 bases at J, with 17 bases between. The germline V gene encodes CDR1 MNHEY and CDR2 SMNVEV (reference sequence). The assay was immunoSEQ multiplex PCR, and TCRdb's table has in-frame clones only and misses some. This table has around 70,000 clones, about 92% appearing once. The sequence was collected from a boy under three years old with tuberous sclerosis and intractable seizures. V is TRBV27 and J is TRBJ2-7; possibly TRBD1 or TRBD2 for D (7 bases each). Sequences were derived from peripheral blood, sampled at surgery. CDR3 in amino acids: CASREEGALYEQYF. The CDR3 DNA is TGTGCCAGCCGGGAGGAGGGGGCCCTCTACGAGCAGTACTTC.